The rows below give T cell receptor beta chains drawn from one sample of a study of blood T cell repertoires in COVID-19. Clones were read by immunoSEQ multiplex PCR, and TCRdb kept only the in-frame ones, dropping some. The sample contains roughly 500,000 clones, over 75% of which appear only once. The sequenced sample was PBMCs or T cells enriched from blood (not recorded which). Receptors were obtained from a middle-aged woman who had recovered from COVID-19. The CDR3 runs from the conserved cysteine through the conserved F or W. The order of the fields is CDR3 length, V gene, J gene, D gene, clone size, CDR3 protein, CDR3 DNA. D genes are given only for firm matches. Clone size is shown for a subset of rows, as once, few, many or a class of expanded clone.

len: 13
v_gene: TRBV30
j_gene: TRBJ2-7
d_gene: TRBD1
abundance: many
CDR3aa: CAWDRAHWDEQYF
CDR3nt: TGTGCCTGGGACAGGGCCCATTGGGACGAGCAGTACTTC

len: 17
v_gene: TRBV7-6
j_gene: TRBJ1-1
d_gene: TRBD1
abundance: NA
CDR3aa: CASSSRDRVARNTEAFF
CDR3nt: TGTGCCAGCAGCTCAAGGGACAGGGTAGCCCGGAACACTGAAGCTTTCTTT

len: 15
v_gene: TRBV4-3
j_gene: TRBJ1-1
d_gene: NA
abundance: once
CDR3aa: CASSQEDSYLSEAFF
CDR3nt: TGCGCCAGCAGCCAAGAAGACAGTTATCTATCTGAAGCTTTCTTT

len: 13
v_gene: TRBV7-8
j_gene: TRBJ1-2
d_gene: NA
abundance: NA
CDR3aa: CASSLGALEGYTF
CDR3nt: TGTGCCAGCAGCTTAGGGGCCTTAGAAGGCTACACCTTC

len: 11
v_gene: TRBV10-3
j_gene: TRBJ2-7
d_gene: NA
abundance: NA
CDR3aa: CAISEGARQYF
CDR3nt: TGTGCCATCAGTGAGGGGGCGAGGCAGTACTTC

len: 17
v_gene: TRBV27
j_gene: TRBJ2-6
d_gene: TRBD1
abundance: NA
CDR3aa: CASSPRDSVSGANVLTF
CDR3nt: TGTGCCAGCAGTCCCCGGGACAGTGTCTCTGGGGCCAACGTCCTGACTTTC

len: 13
v_gene: TRBV18
j_gene: TRBJ2-7
d_gene: TRBD1
abundance: NA
CDR3aa: CASSRDRGYEQYF
CDR3nt: TGTGCCAGCTCGAGGGACAGGGGCTACGAGCAGTACTTC

len: 16
v_gene: TRBV7-2
j_gene: TRBJ2-4
d_gene: TRBD2
abundance: NA
CDR3aa: CASSSGLAGVTDIQYF
CDR3nt: TGTGCCAGCAGCTCGGGACTAGCGGGAGTCACGGACATTCAGTACTTC

len: 12
v_gene: TRBV29-1
j_gene: TRBJ1-1
d_gene: NA
abundance: NA
CDR3aa: CSDIPGDTEAFF
CDR3nt: TGCAGCGATATACCAGGGGACACTGAAGCTTTCTTT

len: 16
v_gene: TRBV19
j_gene: TRBJ1-1
d_gene: NA
abundance: NA
CDR3aa: CASSPVWWGGNTEAFF
CDR3nt: TGTGCCAGTAGTCCAGTGTGGTGGGGAGGGAACACTGAAGCTTTCTTT

len: 12
v_gene: TRBV27
j_gene: TRBJ1-2
d_gene: NA
abundance: NA
CDR3aa: CASSTGSSGYTF
CDR3nt: TGTGCCAGCAGTACAGGGTCTTCTGGCTACACCTTC

len: 15
v_gene: TRBV6-5
j_gene: TRBJ1-5
d_gene: TRBD1
abundance: NA
CDR3aa: CASSYGTGNNQPQHF
CDR3nt: TGTGCCAGCAGTTACGGGACAGGGAACAATCAGCCCCAGCATTTT

len: 15
v_gene: TRBV5-1
j_gene: TRBJ2-5
d_gene: NA
abundance: NA
CDR3aa: CASSLWGQGQETQYF
CDR3nt: TGCGCCAGCAGCTTGTGGGGCCAGGGCCAAGAGACCCAGTACTTC

len: 15
v_gene: TRBV27
j_gene: TRBJ2-7
d_gene: NA
abundance: NA
CDR3aa: CASSSDFSQWDEQYF
CDR3nt: TGTGCCAGCAGTTCGGACTTCTCACAGTGGGACGAGCAGTACTTC

len: 13
v_gene: TRBV12-3/TRBV12-4
j_gene: TRBJ1-1
d_gene: NA
abundance: NA
CDR3aa: CASSLARGAEAFF
CDR3nt: TGTGCCAGCAGTTTGGCCAGGGGTGCTGAAGCTTTCTTT

len: 15
v_gene: TRBV29-1
j_gene: TRBJ1-2
d_gene: TRBD1
abundance: NA
CDR3aa: CSVRETGQGNYGYTF
CDR3nt: TGCAGCGTCAGGGAAACGGGACAGGGGAACTATGGCTACACCTTC

len: 15
v_gene: TRBV9
j_gene: TRBJ1-1
d_gene: TRBD1
abundance: NA
CDR3aa: CASNLQGAGDTEAFF
CDR3nt: TGTGCCAGCAACCTACAGGGGGCGGGGGACACTGAAGCTTTCTTT

len: 17
v_gene: TRBV3-1/TRBV3-2
j_gene: TRBJ1-1
d_gene: TRBD1
abundance: NA
CDR3aa: CASSQGRQGAGNTEAFF
CDR3nt: TGTGCCAGCAGCCAAGGTAGACAGGGGGCGGGTAACACTGAAGCTTTCTTT